In its sample, the clone carrying this T cell receptor beta chain was seen once. These data originate in a study of blood T cell repertoires in COVID-19. The CDR3 contains 16 residues. V lost 4 bases to trimming and J lost 1 base, with 17 bases between them. Germline V CDR1 and CDR2: SGHRS, YFSETQ. The table came from immunoSEQ multiplex PCR; TCRdb's copy has only in-frame clones and leaves some out. The sample lists about 240,000 clones, roughly four fifths occurring once. This TCR derives from a woman of 80 years or more with COVID-19, enrolled during active disease. The sample taken for sequencing was peripheral blood. The chain has TRBV5-1 and TRBJ1-1; D possibly corresponds to TRBD1 (6 bases). Here the CDR3 DNA reads TGCGCCAGCAGCGCACAGGGTCTTAGGGCGAACACTGAAGCTTTCTTT. It codes for CASSAQGLRANTEAFF.